The sequence of this T cell receptor beta chain was determined in a study of blood T cell repertoires in COVID-19. Study-level information: PBMCs, B-cell-depleted T cells, or T cells provided the cDNA or gDNA that made up the material.

The CDR3 covers 14 residues. CDR1 and CDR2 from the germline V gene are MRHNA and SNTAGT. With V trimmed by 7 bases and J by 8 bases, 10 bases remained unmatched. Allocation to cohorts depended on clinical history reported by the participants. The table came from immunoSEQ multiplex PCR; TCRdb's copy has only in-frame clones and leaves some out. The table lists around 250,000 clones, about 87% of them singletons, with roughly 4.3% in the top ten. The chain joins TRBV6-4 to TRBJ2-1, with TRBD2 matching over 8 bases. The material sequenced was PBMCs or T cells enriched from blood (not recorded which). This TCR derives from a woman aged 25 to 39 with acute COVID-19. CDR3 sequence (DNA): TGTGCCAGCAAACGGGAGGGCGGTTCAGATGAGCAGTTCTTC. The encoded protein is CASKREGGSDEQFF.